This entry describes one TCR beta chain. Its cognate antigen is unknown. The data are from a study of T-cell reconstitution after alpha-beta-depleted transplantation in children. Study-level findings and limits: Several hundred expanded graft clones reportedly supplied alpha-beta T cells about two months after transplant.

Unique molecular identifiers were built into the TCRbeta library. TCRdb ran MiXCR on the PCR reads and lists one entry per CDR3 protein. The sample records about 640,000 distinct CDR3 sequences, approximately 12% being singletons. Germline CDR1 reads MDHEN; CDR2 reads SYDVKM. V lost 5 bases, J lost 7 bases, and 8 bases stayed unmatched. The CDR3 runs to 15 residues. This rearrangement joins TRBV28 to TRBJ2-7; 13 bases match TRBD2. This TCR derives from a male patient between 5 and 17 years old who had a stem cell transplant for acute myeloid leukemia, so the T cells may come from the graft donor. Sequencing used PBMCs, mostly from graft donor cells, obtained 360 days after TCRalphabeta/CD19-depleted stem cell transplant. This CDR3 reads CASSPQTSGRAEQYF. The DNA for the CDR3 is TGTGCCAGCAGTCCACAAACTAGCGGGAGGGCTGAGCAGTACTTC.